The 21 T cell receptor beta chains given below trace back to one sample, sequenced in a study of T cell repertoires in cytomegalovirus infection. TCRdb fed the reads into MiXCR, producing one record per CDR3 protein. The repertoire consists of approximately 500,000 distinct CDR3 sequences, with more than 20% occurring once and the leading ten covering 13%. The sequenced material came from PBMCs. Receptors originate from a human donor in good health (CMV status not recorded). Some clones in this sample may be carry-over from other donors' samples.

This chain links TRBV29-1 with TRBJ1-1, with 9 bases that match TRBD1. The CDR3 consists of 15 residues. CDR1 and CDR2 from the germline V gene are SQVTM and ANQGSEA. V gave up 7 bases and J gave up 0 bases; unmatched junction bases: 9. CDR3 nucleotide sequence: TGCAGCGCGACCCCCGGACAGGGGATGAACACTGAAGCTTTCTTT. Residues: CSATPGQGMNTEAFF.

Written as DNA, the CDR3 is TGCAGTGCTAGAGGGACTGCAGACCAAGAGACCCAGTACTTC. Protein: CSARGTADQETQYF. The chain couples TRBV20-1 to TRBJ2-5; D possibly corresponds to TRBD2 (5 bases). The germline V and J ends were trimmed by 1 base and 0 bases, with 9 bases remaining between them. The length of the CDR3 is 14 residues. CDR1 is DFQATT, CDR2 SNEGSKA, per germline (reference sequence).

The chain links TRBV4-3 to TRBJ2-5; 12 bases align to TRBD2. Germline V lookup: CDR1 LGHNA, CDR2 YSLEER. The length of the CDR3 is 17 residues. The V and J ends lost 1 base and 4 bases, in that order; junction bases with no gene match: 7. The CDR3 DNA reads as TGCGCCAGCAGCCAAGGCCCTAGCGGGAGGGCCCTAGAGACCCAGTACTTC. The encoded protein is CASSQGPSGRALETQYF.

This clonotype was counted a few times. This chain connects TRBV7-9 to TRBJ2-1, with D unresolved. The V end was cut by 3 bases, the J end by 7 bases, with 10 bases between. The CDR3 runs to 13 residues. CDR1 and CDR2 from the germline V gene are SEHNR and FQNEAQ (reference sequence). CDR3 protein: CASSFLQRNEQFF. The CDR3 DNA reads TGTGCCAGCAGCTTCCTGCAGAGGAATGAGCAGTTCTTC.

This clonotype was seen more than once but under ten times. The chain employs TRBV4-1 and TRBJ2-2; possibly TRBD1 or TRBD2 for D (5 bases each). Trimming shortened V by 4 bases and J by 5 bases, and 17 bases separated the two germline ends. CDR3 length: 16 amino acids. Germline values: CDR1 MGHRA, CDR2 YSYEKL. The CDR3 reads CASSRTAGAQTGELFF. The CDR3 region has the DNA TGCGCCAGCAGCCGCACGGCCGGGGCGCAGACCGGGGAGCTGTTTTTT.

The V gene is TRBV10-3, the J gene TRBJ2-7, with TRBD1 as a possible D gene (6 bases). Trimming pared 7 bases from V and 4 bases from J, leaving 17 bases between. Germline V gene sequence: CDR1 ENHRY, CDR2 SYGVKD. This CDR3 spans 14 amino acids. The CDR3 here is CAITLGHLSYEQYV. In DNA form, the CDR3 reads TGTGCCATCACTTTGGGACACTTATCTTACGAGCAGTACGTC.

The chain carries TRBV27 and TRBJ1-6, with a weak D call TRBD1 (5 bases). Trimming removed 3 bases from V and 10 bases from J, with 13 bases in between. This CDR3 contains 14 residues. From germline, CDR1 is MNHEY and CDR2 SMNVEV (reference sequence). CDR3 protein: CASSFWGGESPLHF. The CDR3 DNA is TGTGCCAGCAGTTTTTGGGGGGGAGAGTCACCCCTCCACTTT.

This clonotype was observed once. The V gene is TRBV19, the J gene TRBJ2-3, with 7 bases that match TRBD1. With 6 bases clipped from V and 7 bases from J, the junction kept 4 bases outside the gene matches. The germline CDR1 and CDR2 sequences are LNHDA and SQIVND (reference sequence). The CDR3 contains 12 residues. For the CDR3, the DNA is TGTGCCAGTAGACAGGGGACAAATACGCAGTATTTT. The encoded protein is CASRQGTNTQYF.

The chain links TRBV6-1 to TRBJ1-1, with D perhaps matching TRBD1 (5 bases). This CDR3 has 15 amino acids. The germline gives CDR1 MNHNS, CDR2 SASEGT. Trimming cost V 7 bases and J 1 base, with 16 bases left between them. The CDR3 sequence is CASTSWGGANTEAFF. The DNA for the CDR3 is TGTGCCAGCACGTCCTGGGGGGGTGCGAACACTGAAGCTTTCTTT.

This clonotype was detected many times. This chain joins TRBV7-2 and TRBJ1-5; D possibly corresponds to TRBD1 (5 bases). The V gene's germline CDR1 is SGHTA and CDR2 FQGNSA. Trimming took 5 bases from V and 3 from J, leaving 11 bases between them. There are 14 residues in the CDR3. The DNA of the CDR3 is TGTGCCAGCAGCCGAGGGGTAAACAATCAGCCCCAGCATTTT. As protein: CASSRGVNNQPQHF.

CDR3 bases: TGCGCCAGCAGCGCGACGACAGGGAGGCAAGAGACCCAGTACTTC. The encoded protein is CASSATTGRQETQYF. This rearrangement joins TRBV4-3 to TRBJ2-5, with D possibly TRBD1 on 7 matching bases. The CDR3 length is 15 residues. V dropped 5 bases and J dropped 2 bases, with 15 bases sitting between them. The germline V gene has CDR1 LGHNA and CDR2 YSLEER.

This clonotype occurred a few times. The chain couples TRBV6-1 to TRBJ1-6; the D is unclear. This CDR3 has 12 residues. Germline CDR1 MNHNS, CDR2 SASEGT. Trimming took off 5 bases at V and 9 bases at J, with 8 bases between the two ends. CDR3 coding DNA: TGTGCCAGCAGTCAACCCAGTTCACCCCTCCACTTT. Amino acid sequence: CASSQPSSPLHF.

The rearrangement joins TRBV27 to TRBJ2-1; TRBD1 might be the D (6 bases). V was shortened by 5 bases and J by 5 bases, with 13 bases between the two germline ends. The length of the CDR3 is 14 residues. Germline V gene lookup returns CDR1 MNHEY and CDR2 SMNVEV (reference sequence). CDR3 nucleotides: TGTGCCAGCAGTGCCAGGGGACCTAACAATGAGCAGTTCTTC. It yields the protein CASSARGPNNEQFF.

V and J are TRBV24-1 and TRBJ2-5; TRBD1 matches at 9 bases. CDR1 is KGHDR, CDR2 SFDVKD, per germline. This CDR3 is built from 15 residues. Trimming removed 5 bases from V and 1 base from J; junction bases left unmatched: 4. CDR3 region: CATSGQGGFQETQYF. DNA for the CDR3: TGTGCCACCAGTGGACAGGGGGGATTCCAAGAGACCCAGTACTTC.

This clonotype was found once. V and J are TRBV18 and TRBJ2-3; D not resolved. The CDR3 has 14 residues. V gave up 6 bases and J gave up 3 bases, with 13 bases separating them. Germline assignment: CDR1 KGHSH and CDR2 LQKENI. The CDR3 DNA reads as TGTGCCAGCTCCCCAGACTGGGGTACAGATACGCAGTATTTT. Encoded protein: CASSPDWGTDTQYF.

A few counts support this clonotype. The chain joins TRBV6-2 or TRBV6-3 to TRBJ1-5, with TRBD1 matching 8 bases. Trimming cost V 8 bases and J 2 bases; bases outside gene matches: 2. The CDR3 contains 13 residues. Germline lookup yields CDR1 MNHEY and CDR2 SVGEGT. Here the CDR3 reads CASLDRGNQPQHF. DNA of the CDR3: TGTGCCAGCCTGGACAGGGGCAATCAGCCCCAGCATTTT.

The rearrangement joins TRBV7-6 to TRBJ1-1; D not resolved. The ends were cut back, 5 bases at V and 1 base at J, with 14 bases in the middle. This CDR3 is built from 15 residues. Germline CDR1 SGHVS, CDR2 FNYEAQ. The CDR3 region is CASSPLWARNTEAFF. The CDR3 DNA follows: TGTGCCAGCAGCCCCCTGTGGGCTAGGAACACTGAAGCTTTCTTT.

This clonotype appeared many times. Here the CDR3 DNA reads TGTGCCAGTGCACTCCGACAGGGTGGCACAGATACGCAGTATTTT. It encodes CASALRQGGTDTQYF. The chain is built from TRBV19 and TRBJ2-3, with 7 bases fitting TRBD1. This CDR3 region has 15 residues. Unmatched junction bases numbered 9, after V lost 8 bases and J lost 1 base. Germline V gene data show CDR1 as LNHDA and CDR2 as SQIVND (reference sequence).

A few counts support this clonotype. This rearrangement joins TRBV14 to TRBJ2-7; 8 nucleotides line up with TRBD2. CDR1 SGHDN and CDR2 FVKESK come from the germline V gene. J gave up 4 bases and V 1 base, and 0 bases lay outside the gene matches. The CDR3 is 13 amino acids. CDR3 nucleotide sequence: TGTGCCAGCAGCCAAGCGGGAGGGTACGAGCAGTACGTC. Protein sequence: CASSQAGGYEQYV.

In this sample, this clonotype turned up a few times. In DNA, the CDR3 is TGTGCCAGCAGCTTGGGCGGAGCGCGCTCTGGAAACACCATATATTTT. Translated, it gives CASSLGGARSGNTIYF. This rearrangement joins TRBV5-6 to TRBJ1-3; D gene ambiguous. The V and J ends lost 0 bases and 0 bases respectively, with 10 bases between them. The CDR3 consists of 16 residues. In germline, CDR1 is SGHDT, CDR2 YYEEEE.

Only a few counts were recorded for this clonotype. The chain couples TRBV11-2 to TRBJ2-1; 14 nucleotides line up with TRBD2. V lost 4 bases to trimming and J lost 7 bases; unmatched junction nucleotides: 9. The CDR3 extends over 17 amino acids. Germline lookup yields CDR1 SGHAT and CDR2 FQNNGV. For the CDR3, the DNA is TGTGCCAGCAGCTCACCCGGGACTAGCGGGAGTGGGAATGAGCAGTTCTTC. Translation: CASSSPGTSGSGNEQFF. Using reference TRBV11-2 and TRBJ2-1 for the parts outside the CDR3, the full variable domain is EAGVAQSPRYKIIEKRQSVAFWCNPISGHATLYWYQQILGQGPKLLIQFQNNGVVDDSQLPKDRFSAERLKGVDSTLKIQPAKLEDSAVYLCASSSPGTSGSGNEQFFGPGTRLTVL.